The clone carrying this T cell receptor beta chain was observed at least ten times. Its antigen remains unknown. This specimen belongs to a study of regulatory T cells in long-lasting Graves disease. Findings of the study overall: Thyroid tissue was not studied; only peripheral blood was.

The time point is: newly diagnosed GD, antithyroid drugs for less than 3 months. Construction of the TCR library relied on RNA isolated from PBMCs. iRepertoire HTBI primers and Arm-PCR of CDR3 regions built TCR beta libraries. TCRdb reprocessed the multiplex PCR reads via MiXCR and lists one record per CDR3 protein. The repertoire holds approximately 460,000 distinct CDR3 sequences, less than 20% seen once, with around 11% in the top ten. The CDR3 covers 16 residues. The germline V gene encodes CDR1 MDHEN and CDR2 SYDVKM. V shed 4 bases and J 4 bases; nucleotides not matched to a gene: 9. This same sample was also taken into another study, of T cells in Graves' hyperthyroidism and ophthalmopathy. From that report: TCR CDR3 regions were first amplified by RT-PCR with HTBI primers. Blood samples included most of the expanded thyroid clonotypes exceeding 0.001. Ophthalmopathy was told apart from stable hyperthyroidism by a 13 V-J model.

The sequence derives from a woman in her thirties with Graves disease. This specimen consisted of peripheral blood mononuclear cells (PBMCs), obtained at new diagnosis, from a patient treated with antithyroid drugs. The V call is TRBV28, the J call TRBJ2-5; 10 nucleotides align to TRBD2. CDR3 nucleotide sequence: TGTGCCAGCAGTTCGCCCCTAGCGGGGGAGAGAGAGACCCAGTACTTC. It specifies CASSSPLAGERETQYF.